These 11 T cell receptor beta chains originate from one sample sequenced in a study of response to subunit inactivated influenza vaccine. TCRdb re-derived calls from the RT-PCR reads in MiXCR, one entry per CDR3 protein. The data contain 800,000 to 1,000,000 distinct CDR3 sequences, about 20% of them singletons. The input for sequencing was PBMCs from blood, taken about 5 days after vaccination. The receptors originated from a man over 45 who received an inactivated influenza vaccine.

There are a few counts of this clonotype. The chain joins TRBV6-1 to TRBJ1-2, with D unclear. The CDR3 sequence is 12 residues long. Germline V CDR1 and CDR2: MNHNS, SASEGT. V was trimmed by 4 bases and J by 5 bases, leaving 8 bases between them. CDR3 in DNA: TGTGCCAGCAGTGTTCACTCTTATGGCTACACCTTC. Its protein product is CASSVHSYGYTF.

DNA of the CDR3: TGCGCCAGCAGTCATGACGGCCCTGGAAACACCATATATTTT. It specifies CASSHDGPGNTIYF. The V and J genes are TRBV5-1 and TRBJ1-3; D not certain. V lost 5 bases and J lost 2, with 11 bases in between. This CDR3 contains 14 residues. From germline, CDR1 is SGHRS and CDR2 YFSETQ.

The chain couples TRBV18 to TRBJ2-3; TRBD2 is a possible D gene (7 bases). Trimming took off 2 bases at V and 2 bases at J, with 23 bases between the two ends. The CDR3 is 19 amino acids. CDR1 KGHSH and CDR2 LQKENI come from the germline V gene. In nucleotides, the CDR3 is TGTGCCAGCTCACCAAGAGGTCTCCGGGGGGCCAATTTCACAGATACGCAGTATTTT. This sequence encodes CASSPRGLRGANFTDTQYF.

This clonotype appeared a few times. The rearrangement links TRBV3-1 to TRBJ2-5; 10 bases align to TRBD2. V gave up 8 bases and J gave up 5 bases; unmatched junction bases: 5. The CDR3 is 13 amino acids. The germline V gene encodes CDR1 LGHDT and CDR2 YNNKEL (reference sequence). CDR3 residues: CASWLAGVETQYF. The CDR3 DNA follows: TGTGCCAGCTGGCTAGCGGGGGTGGAGACCCAGTACTTC.

The sample holds a few counts of this clonotype. This chain connects TRBV7-9 to TRBJ2-7, with D tentatively TRBD1 (6 bases). The CDR3 has 14 amino acids. Trimming shortened V by 5 bases and J by 0 bases, and 11 bases separated the two germline ends. Germline CDR1 reads SEHNR; CDR2 reads FQNEAQ (reference sequence). The CDR3 sequence: CASSQDRTSYEQYF. CDR3 in DNA: TGTGCCAGCAGCCAGGACAGAACCTCCTACGAGCAGTACTTC.

This sequence joins TRBV12-3 or TRBV12-4 and TRBJ2-3; no clear D gene. The CDR3 is 13 residues long. V gave up 0 bases and J gave up 4 bases, with 5 bases separating them. CDR3 nucleotides: TGTGCCAGCAGTTTAGCGACGGCAGATACGCAGTATTTT. It yields the protein CASSLATADTQYF.

This clonotype has just a few counts. The rearrangement links TRBV9 to TRBJ2-2; D perhaps matches TRBD2 (6 bases). The CDR3 spans 15 residues. The V end lost 0 bases, the J end lost 3 bases, and 9 bases lay between the germline ends. Germline lookup yields CDR1 SGDLS and CDR2 YYNGEE. CDR3 bases: TGTGCCAGCAGCGTAGCTCCGGGAGACACCGGGGAGCTGTTTTTT. Protein: CASSVAPGDTGELFF.

The J gene is TRBJ2-5, the V gene TRBV20-1; D remains unclear. The CDR3 contains 13 residues. V was shortened by 4 bases and J by 1 base, with 10 bases between the two germline ends. CDR1 and CDR2 from the germline V gene are DFQATT and SNEGSKA (reference sequence). The CDR3 DNA reads as TGCAGTGCTACCAGAGTCTCCCAAGAGACCCAGTACTTC. It translates to CSATRVSQETQYF.

This chain links TRBV12-3 or TRBV12-4 with TRBJ2-1; 8 bases agree with TRBD2. The trim removed 6 bases at V and 12 bases at J, leaving 10 bases unmatched. The CDR3 runs to 13 residues. The CDR3 loop reads CASRTNSGIWQFF. In DNA form, the CDR3 reads TGTGCCAGCAGGACAAATAGCGGGATATGGCAGTTCTTC.

The rearrangement uses TRBV28 and TRBJ2-5; no reliable D call. Trimming cost V 4 bases and J 0 bases, with 12 bases left between them. CDR1 and CDR2 (germline): MDHEN, SYDVKM. The CDR3 is 15 residues long. The CDR3 region has the DNA TGTGCCAGCAGTTCCAAGACCGGTAACCAAGAGACCCAGTACTTC. Residues: CASSSKTGNQETQYF.

This clonotype was picked up a small number of times. The rearrangement links TRBV7-2 to TRBJ2-2, with 7 positions matching TRBD2. V was pared by 0 bases and J by 6 bases, with 7 bases of the junction left unmatched. The CDR3 is 16 amino acids. The germline V gene encodes CDR1 SGHTA and CDR2 FQGNSA. The DNA for the CDR3 is TGTGCCAGCAGCTTAGCCGGACTAGGAGTTTCCGGGGAGCTGTTTTTT. Its translation: CASSLAGLGVSGELFF.